This T cell receptor (beta chain) was identified in a study of T cell changes during pregnancy in multiple sclerosis. The table came from immunoSEQ multiplex PCR; TCRdb's copy has only in-frame clones and leaves some out. In the table there are 55,000 to 85,000 clones, about 93% of which are singletons. This CDR3 has 13 amino acids. Unmatched junction bases numbered 4, after V lost 6 bases and J lost 5 bases. CDR1 and CDR2 (germline): MNHNY, SVGAGI (reference sequence). The sequencing used CD4+ T cells from peripheral blood mononuclear cells, collected after pregnancy. The genes are TRBV6-6 and TRBJ1-1, with 9 positions matching TRBD1. This receptor was obtained from a female donor with multiple sclerosis, enrolled in a pregnancy study. CDR3 protein: CASSPTGGTEAFF. Here the CDR3 DNA reads TGTGCCAGCAGCCCGACAGGGGGTACTGAAGCTTTCTTT.